The next 13 T cell receptor beta chains were all read from a single sample in a study of cytomegalovirus exposure and HLA in healthy donors. The PCR had 60 Vbeta and 13 Jbeta primers. Sequencing was performed with immunoSEQ multiplex PCR; in TCRdb, only in-frame clones are kept and a portion is missing. The data contain under 150,000 clones, around 80% of them singletons. What was sequenced was PBMCs. The receptors stem from a man in his fifties in good health and CMV-seronegative.

J is TRBJ2-1 and V is TRBV5-1, with TRBD2 matching over 9 bases. V trimming: 1 base; J trimming: 6 bases; junction bases outside the gene matches: 5. Germline CDR1 reads SGHRS; CDR2 reads YFSETQ. This CDR3 has 15 amino acids. The CDR3 DNA follows: TGCGCCAGCAGCTTGACGGCTAGCGGGATCAATGAGCAGTTCTTC. It specifies CASSLTASGINEQFF.

The V call is TRBV4-2, the J call TRBJ2-3, with TRBD2 as a possible D gene (5 bases). V was clipped by 0 bases and J by 7 bases, with 8 bases between them. Germline-derived CDR1 and CDR2 are LGHNA and YNFKEQ. The CDR3 is 13 amino acids. CDR3 bases: TGTGCCAGCAGCCAAGAGAGGGTTAATACGCAGTATTTT. Translating gives CASSQERVNTQYF.

The chain has TRBV4-1 and TRBJ1-2, with D perhaps matching TRBD1 (6 bases). With 2 bases removed from V and 4 bases from J, the gap between germline ends came to 11 bases. Germline CDR1 is MGHRA and CDR2 is YSYEKL. The length of the CDR3 is 14 residues. The CDR3 DNA follows: TGCGCCAGCAGCCAAATCCAGGGGATCTATGGCTACACCTTC. It specifies CASSQIQGIYGYTF.

Here the CDR3 DNA reads TGCGCCAGCAGGGGAGAACGAACACAGGGGGAGACCGGGGAGCTGTTTTTT. Protein product: CASRGERTQGETGELFF. The genes are TRBV10-1 and TRBJ2-2, with 8 nucleotides matching TRBD1. Trimming took 6 bases from V and 5 from J; bases not matched to a gene: 14. Germline V lookup: CDR1 WNHNN, CDR2 SYGVQD (reference sequence). The CDR3 is 17 residues long.

The genes are TRBV5-4 and TRBJ2-1; 14 nucleotides align to TRBD2. The germline gives CDR1 SGHNT, CDR2 YYREEE (reference sequence). The CDR3 extends over 14 amino acids. The V segment lost 4 bases and the J segment 14 bases; nucleotides outside the gene matches: 8. DNA for the CDR3: TGTGCCAGCAGCCCCCAGGGACTAGCGGGGGATAAGTTCTTC. Amino acids: CASSPQGLAGDKFF.

The chain combines TRBV6-6 with TRBJ1-2; 7 bases fit TRBD1. The CDR3 has 12 amino acids. Per germline, CDR1 MNHNY and CDR2 SVGAGI (reference sequence). V lost 8 bases, J lost 6 bases, and 6 bases stayed unmatched. The chain's CDR3 is CASATGENGYTF. In DNA, the CDR3 is TGTGCCAGCGCTACAGGGGAAAATGGCTACACCTTC.

V is TRBV4-1 and J is TRBJ2-6; tentatively, D is TRBD2 (6 bases). V dropped 2 bases and J dropped 2 bases, with 13 bases sitting between them. Per germline, CDR1 MGHRA and CDR2 YSYEKL. This CDR3 is 17 amino acids long. This CDR3 reads CASSQFSGGAGANVLTF. The CDR3 DNA sequence: TGCGCCAGCAGCCAATTCAGTGGCGGGGCTGGGGCCAACGTCCTGACTTTC.

This clone was seen only once. This chain uses TRBV10-3 with TRBJ2-3, with 7 positions matching TRBD2. The CDR3 is made up of 13 amino acids. CDR1 is ENHRY and CDR2 is SYGVKD in the germline V gene. J was trimmed by 5 bases and V by 10 bases; bases with no gene match: 9. The CDR3 region is CASDSGQGDTQYF. In nucleotides, the CDR3 is TGTGCCAGCGATAGCGGGCAGGGAGATACGCAGTATTTT.

J is TRBJ2-7 and V is TRBV27, with 13 bases aligning to TRBD2. Germline V gene data show CDR1 as MNHEY and CDR2 as SMNVEV (reference sequence). The CDR3 extends over 14 amino acids. The V gene end was trimmed by 11 bases and the J gene end by 0 bases; junction bases not matched to a gene: 4. Here the CDR3 reads CASRLAGGSYEQYF. In DNA, the CDR3 is TGTGCCTCCCGACTAGCGGGGGGCTCCTACGAGCAGTACTTC.

V and J are TRBV5-1 and TRBJ1-1; TRBD1 might be the D (5 bases). The germline V gene has CDR1 SGHRS and CDR2 YFSETQ. Trimming left V 0 bases short and J 0 bases short, with 6 bases between. This CDR3 spans 14 amino acids. The CDR3 DNA sequence: TGCGCCAGCAGCTTGGTCAGGGTGAACACTGAAGCTTTCTTT. This translates into CASSLVRVNTEAFF.

The sample holds a few counts of this clone. The gene calls are TRBV5-6 and TRBJ1-5; D gene ambiguous. Germline V gene sequence: CDR1 SGHDT, CDR2 YYEEEE. V shed 3 bases and J shed 3 bases, with 19 bases lying between them. CDR3 length: 17 amino acids. DNA for the CDR3: TGTGCCAGCAGCTGGAATGGCGTCAGCGCACTCAATCAGCCCCAGCATTTT. Residues: CASSWNGVSALNQPQHF.

A single count supports this clone. This rearrangement joins TRBV15 to TRBJ1-2; 8 bases match TRBD1. This CDR3 is built from 15 residues. V was pared by 2 bases and J by 6 bases, with 8 bases of the junction left unmatched. Germline values: CDR1 LNHNV, CDR2 YYDKDF (reference sequence). The CDR3 bases are TGTGCCACCAGCAGACCCACAGGGGGAGTTAATGGCTACACCTTC. The encoded protein is CATSRPTGGVNGYTF.

The J gene is TRBJ2-5, the V gene TRBV10-1; perhaps TRBD2 as D (6 bases). V dropped 4 bases and J dropped 1 base, with 7 bases sitting between them. This CDR3 contains 13 residues. CDR1 is WNHNN, CDR2 SYGVQD, per germline (reference sequence). DNA of the CDR3: TGCGCCAGCAGTGCGGGGGTCCAAGAGACCCAGTACTTC. As protein: CASSAGVQETQYF.